This TCR beta chain comes out of a study of neurological immune-mediated disorders. General study points: None of the CDR3 amino acid sequences in expanded clones turned up in more than one subject, which points to private repertoires in all groups. The level of TCR clonal expansion was highest in patients with HTLV-1-associated myelopathy and lowest in multiple sclerosis, where it fell below the level seen in healthy controls.

Deletions cut 0 bases from V and 4 bases from J, with 13 bases between. Germline V CDR1 and CDR2: MNHNY, SVGAGI (reference sequence). This CDR3 spans 16 amino acids. The method for making cDNA was 5'RACE, and it used 10-nucleotide random UMIs. Over 190 million TCR-beta sequences from 15-18 subjects came out of each sequencing run. TCRdb recomputed calls from the 5' RACE reads with MiXCR, one row per CDR3 protein. The table lists about 80,000 distinct CDR3 sequences, around a tenth of them singletons, with approximately 1.5% in the top ten. This clonotype was observed many times. Its antigen is unknown.

The receptor comes from a man in his forties or fifties in good health. The chain links TRBV6-6 to TRBJ1-5; no firm D call. The sample consisted of PBMCs. The CDR3 DNA sequence: TGTGCCAGCAGTTACTCGCGCAGTTCGATGAATCAGCCCCAGCATTTT. Its translation: CASSYSRSSMNQPQHF.